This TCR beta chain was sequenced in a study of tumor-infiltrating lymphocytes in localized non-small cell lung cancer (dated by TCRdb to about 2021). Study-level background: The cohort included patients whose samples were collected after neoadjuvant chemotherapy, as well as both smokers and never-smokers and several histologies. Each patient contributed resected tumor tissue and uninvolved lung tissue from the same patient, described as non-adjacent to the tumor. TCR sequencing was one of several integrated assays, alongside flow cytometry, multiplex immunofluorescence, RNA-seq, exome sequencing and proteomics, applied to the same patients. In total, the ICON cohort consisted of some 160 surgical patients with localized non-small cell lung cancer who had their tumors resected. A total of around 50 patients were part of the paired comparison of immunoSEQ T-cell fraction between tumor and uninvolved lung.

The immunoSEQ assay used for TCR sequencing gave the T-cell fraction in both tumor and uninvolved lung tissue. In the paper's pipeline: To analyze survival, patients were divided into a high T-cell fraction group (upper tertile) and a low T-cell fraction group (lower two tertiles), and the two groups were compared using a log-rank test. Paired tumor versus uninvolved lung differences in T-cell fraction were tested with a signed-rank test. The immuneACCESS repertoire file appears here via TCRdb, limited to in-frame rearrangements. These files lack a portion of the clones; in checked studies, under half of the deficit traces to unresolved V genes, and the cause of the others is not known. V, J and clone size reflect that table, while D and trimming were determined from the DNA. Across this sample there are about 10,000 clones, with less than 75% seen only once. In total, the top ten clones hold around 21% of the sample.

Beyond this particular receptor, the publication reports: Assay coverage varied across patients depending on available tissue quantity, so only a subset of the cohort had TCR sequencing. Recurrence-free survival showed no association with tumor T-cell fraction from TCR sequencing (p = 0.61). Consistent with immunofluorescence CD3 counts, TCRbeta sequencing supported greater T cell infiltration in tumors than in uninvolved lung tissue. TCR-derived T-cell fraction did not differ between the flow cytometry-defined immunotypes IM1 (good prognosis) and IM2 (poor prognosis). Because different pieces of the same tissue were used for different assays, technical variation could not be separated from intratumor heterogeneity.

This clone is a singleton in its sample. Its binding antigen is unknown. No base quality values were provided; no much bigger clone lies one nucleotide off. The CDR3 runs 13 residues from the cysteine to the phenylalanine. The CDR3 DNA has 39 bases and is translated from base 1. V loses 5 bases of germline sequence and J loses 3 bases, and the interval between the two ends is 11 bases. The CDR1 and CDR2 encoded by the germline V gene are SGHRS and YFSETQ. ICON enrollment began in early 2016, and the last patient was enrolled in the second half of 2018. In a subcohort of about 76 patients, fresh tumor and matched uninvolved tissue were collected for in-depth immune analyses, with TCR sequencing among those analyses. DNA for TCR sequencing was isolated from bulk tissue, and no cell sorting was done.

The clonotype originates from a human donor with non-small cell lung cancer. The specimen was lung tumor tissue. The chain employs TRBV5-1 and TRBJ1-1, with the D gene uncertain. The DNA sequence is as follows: TGCGCCAGCAGTCGGCTTCGGGACACTGAAGCTTTCTTT. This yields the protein CASSRLRDTEAFF.